These T cell receptor beta chains were read from a single sample in a study of OX40 agonist ivuxolimab in advanced cancers. Only in-frame clones appear in the TCRdb table, and some are missing; sequencing was by immunoSEQ multiplex PCR. The table records 98,000 or so clones, 75% to 95% of them present only once. The sample consisted of CD4+ or CD8+ T cells sorted from blood, taken in a trial of the OX40 agonist ivuxolimab. All receptors come from an adult with an advanced solid tumor such as melanoma, head and neck, liver or kidney cancer. The conserved cysteine and the conserved F or W are not part of the CDR3 here. A D gene is named only where the DNA matches it firmly. Not all rows give a size; the values are once, few, many and, for expanded clones, a class.

>.|TRBV10-3|.|TRBJ1-1
AISETDRINTEAF
>TRBD1|TRBV30|.|TRBJ1-2
AWSADTGVGYT
>TRBD1|TRBV4-1|few|TRBJ2-3
ASSQDLVQTGGFTDTQY
>TRBD2|TRBV18|.|TRBJ2-3
ASSLGLAGDTQY
>TRBD1|TRBV19|.|TRBJ2-2
ASSIRTGANTGELF
>.|TRBV11-3|.|TRBJ2-1
ASSLSTEQF
>.|TRBV30|.|TRBJ1-4
AWSVVRGSNEKLF
>TRBD1|TRBV19|.|TRBJ1-5
ASSRGQGDAQPQH
>.|TRBV27|.|TRBJ2-2
ASRAFSPTGELF
>.|TRBV18|.|TRBJ1-2
ASSPDVSFYNYGYT
>TRBD2|TRBV7-3|.|TRBJ2-3
ASSLGPAGAADTQY
>TRBD1|TRBV5-4|.|TRBJ2-5
ASSVTGGLQETQY
>.|TRBV5-8|.|TRBJ1-3
ASSLGTEGNTIY
>TRBD2|TRBV2|.|TRBJ2-3
ANSAGGSDTQY
>.|TRBV18|.|TRBJ2-3
ASSTGQYSTDTQY
>TRBD2|TRBV2|.|TRBJ2-4
ASNPSGGGAKNIQY
>TRBD2|TRBV6-5|.|TRBJ2-7
ASSYSRGREGEQY
>TRBD1|TRBV5-4|.|TRBJ1-2
ASSKGTGATYGYT
>TRBD1|TRBV11-3|.|TRBJ1-1
ASSLDRGTEAF
>.|TRBV7-9|.|TRBJ1-1
ASSLPGVGAEAF
>TRBD2|TRBV19|.|TRBJ2-1
ASSNGASGRGHEQF
>TRBD2|TRBV6-5|.|TRBJ2-1
ASSYLLAGVVDEQF
>.|TRBV6-6|.|TRBJ2-7
ASSPLGDEQY
>TRBD1|TRBV7-8|.|TRBJ1-2
ASSSGTGRYGYT
>.|TRBV5-1|.|TRBJ1-1
ASQLSPGDTEAF
>.|TRBV6-5|few|TRBJ1-1
ASSYSLDTEAF
>.|TRBV5-6|.|TRBJ1-1
ASSLGLNTEAF
>TRBD2|TRBV30|.|TRBJ2-3
AWGTSGALHSQY
>.|TRBV7-9|.|TRBJ2-3
ASSLQLGTDTQY
>.|TRBV5-1|.|TRBJ1-5
ASSPNPYQPQH
>.|TRBV27|.|TRBJ1-1
ASSWGWNTEAF
>TRBD1|TRBV5-1|.|TRBJ2-2
ASSGVGTGSTGELF
>.|TRBV19|.|TRBJ1-6
ASSILQPRNSPLH
>.|TRBV4-2|.|TRBJ1-6
ASSQEGGAFYSPLH
>.|TRBV27|.|TRBJ2-7
ASRLYENYEQY
>.|TRBV6-5|.|TRBJ1-1
ASSSAVGALTEAF
>TRBD1|TRBV7-2|.|TRBJ1-1
ASSLTGAVTPF
>TRBD2|TRBV2|.|TRBJ2-1
ASSQSGGAYNEQF
>TRBD1|TRBV6-5|.|TRBJ1-6
ASRRDRGNSPLH
>.|TRBV5-1|.|TRBJ1-2
ASSLTNYGYT
>.|TRBV5-1|.|TRBJ2-2
ASSSLRDQAGELF
>.|TRBV25-1|.|TRBJ2-2
ASSEGAGNTGELF
>TRBD1|TRBV6-6|few|TRBJ1-5
ANSQGGGNQPQH
>TRBD2|TRBV6-1|.|TRBJ2-7
ASSENLAGAYEQY
>TRBD1|TRBV11-3|.|.
ASSIGQGVYEQY
>.|TRBV5-1|.|TRBJ2-1
ASSPDPGGLYNEQF
>.|TRBV2|.|TRBJ2-2
ASSEVPPIDTGELF
>.|TRBV5-1|.|TRBJ1-1
ASSLAPGTNTEAF
>TRBD1|TRBV5-6|.|TRBJ1-1
ASSKSAGGAF
>TRBD2|TRBV29-1|once|TRBJ2-1
SVVLAGGINEQF
>.|TRBV27|once|TRBJ1-1
AGYRVSHTEAF
>TRBD2|TRBV9|.|TRBJ2-2
ASSVTSWPGELF
>TRBD1|TRBV28|.|TRBJ2-7
ASSFGPGQRYEQY
>TRBD2|TRBV2|.|TRBJ2-7
ASSGLAGAGGEQY
>.|TRBV11-3|.|TRBJ2-2
ASSLDRGGGELF
>.|TRBV11-2|.|TRBJ2-5
ASSLGAIAEGGETQY